This T cell receptor beta chain was recorded in a study of T cells expressing NK-cell markers. Study overall: In sorted CD3+CD56+NKG2C+, CD3+CD56+NKG2C- and CD3+CD56-NKG2C+ T cells, TCR beta repertoires were obtained. Study-wide points: A range of about 1.0-8% of CD8+ T cells consisted of dominant NKG2C+ clonotypes in 5 to 7 donors.

TCRdb processed the 5' RACE reads again and assigns one entry to each CDR3 protein, with no DNA. Recorded for this sample: roughly 430,000 distinct CDR3 sequences. The CDR3 runs 16 residues. Germline lookup yields CDR1 KGHSH and CDR2 LQKENI. For this clonotype: Its antigen remains unknown.

Source material: blood T cells: a sorted CD56 or NKG2C T cell subset, CD4+ or CD8+ T cells, or bulk PBMC T cells (not recorded which). The rearrangement uses TRBV18 and TRBJ2-1; TCRdb gives TRBD1 as the D gene, but with no DNA this cannot be confirmed. This sequence originates from a woman aged 18 to 75 in good health. CDR3 residues: CASSPLQGTGLNEQFF.